This paragraph reports one T cell receptor (beta chain). The antigen is unknown. This sample was taken from a study of OX40 agonist ivuxolimab in advanced cancers. Study information: The patients' treatment was ivuxolimab, an agonistic anti-OX40 (CD134) antibody. Regarding the study as a whole: Clonal expansion was seen in CD4+ and CD8+ blood T cells by week 6 at 0.1 to 3.0 mg/kg.

Assay: immunoSEQ multiplex PCR; the TCRdb copy retains only in-frame clones and omits some. This sample has about 55,000 clones, with around three quarters found just once. The CDR3 contains 14 residues. Trimming shortened V by 0 bases and J by 8 bases, and 11 bases separated the two germline ends. Germline V gene lookup returns CDR1 SGHRS and CDR2 YFSETQ. This TCR came from an adult with an advanced solid tumor such as melanoma, head and neck, liver or kidney cancer. The gene calls are TRBV5-1 and TRBJ1-4; D not certain. The sequenced sample was CD4+ or CD8+ T cells sorted from blood, obtained in a trial of the OX40 agonist ivuxolimab. The CDR3 reads CASSLDGLIEKLFF. The CDR3 coding sequence is TGCGCCAGCAGCTTGGACGGGTTAATAGAAAAACTGTTTTTT.